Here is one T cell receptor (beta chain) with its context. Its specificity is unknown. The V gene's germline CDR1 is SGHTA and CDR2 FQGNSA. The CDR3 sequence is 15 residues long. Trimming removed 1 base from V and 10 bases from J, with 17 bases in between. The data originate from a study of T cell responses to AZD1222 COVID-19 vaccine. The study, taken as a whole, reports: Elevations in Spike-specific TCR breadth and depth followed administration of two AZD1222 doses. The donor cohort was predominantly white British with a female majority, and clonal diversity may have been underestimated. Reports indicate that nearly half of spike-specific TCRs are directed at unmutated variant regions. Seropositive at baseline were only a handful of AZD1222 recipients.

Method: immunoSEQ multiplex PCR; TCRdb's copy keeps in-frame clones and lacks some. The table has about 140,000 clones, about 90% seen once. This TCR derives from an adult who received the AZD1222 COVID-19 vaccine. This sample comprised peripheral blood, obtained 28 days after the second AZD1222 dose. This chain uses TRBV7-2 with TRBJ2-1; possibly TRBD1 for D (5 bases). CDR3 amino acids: CASSLGQGWANEQFF. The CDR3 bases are TGTGCCAGCAGCTTAGGTCAGGGTTGGGCTAACGAGCAGTTCTTC.